This T cell receptor (beta chain) was recovered during a study of T-cell reconstitution after alpha-beta-depleted transplantation in children. Study-wide points: Expanded graft clones numbering several hundred reportedly gave rise to alpha-beta T cells about two months after transplant.

The TCRbeta library incorporated unique molecular identifiers. Using its own MiXCR run on the PCR reads, TCRdb lists one record per CDR3 protein. Of around 440,000 distinct CDR3 sequences listed, roughly a tenth are singletons. For this clonotype: Its target is not known.

The CDR3 sequence is 16 residues long. Germline values: CDR1 SGHAT, CDR2 FQNNGV. V shed 2 bases, J shed 4 bases, and the junction held 6 bases outside the gene matches. This sample comprised PBMCs, obtained before TCRalphabeta/CD19-depleted stem cell transplant. The chain has TRBV11-2 and TRBJ1-3, with TRBD1 matching over 9 bases. The sequence came from a child aged 2-9 years with inherited bone marrow failure, due to receive a stem cell transplant. CDR3: CASSLRLQGAGNTIYF. The CDR3 nucleotides read TGTGCCAGCAGCTTACGTCTACAGGGGGCCGGAAACACCATATATTTT.